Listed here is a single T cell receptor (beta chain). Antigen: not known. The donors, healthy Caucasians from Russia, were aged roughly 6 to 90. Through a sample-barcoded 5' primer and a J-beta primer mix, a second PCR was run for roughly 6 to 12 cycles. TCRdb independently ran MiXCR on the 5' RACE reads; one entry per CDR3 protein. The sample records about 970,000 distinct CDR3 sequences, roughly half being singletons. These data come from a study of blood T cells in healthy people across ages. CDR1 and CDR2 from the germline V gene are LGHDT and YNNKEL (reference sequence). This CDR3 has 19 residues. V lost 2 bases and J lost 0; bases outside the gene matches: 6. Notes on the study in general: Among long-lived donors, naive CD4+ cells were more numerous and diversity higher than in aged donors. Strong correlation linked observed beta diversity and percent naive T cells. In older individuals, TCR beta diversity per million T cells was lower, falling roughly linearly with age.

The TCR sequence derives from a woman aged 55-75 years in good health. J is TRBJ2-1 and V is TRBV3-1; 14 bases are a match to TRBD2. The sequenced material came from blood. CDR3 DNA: TGTGCCAGCAGCCAATTAGGACTAGCGGGAGGTAGCTCCTACAATGAGCAGTTCTTC. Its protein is CASSQLGLAGGSSYNEQFF.